This T cell receptor (beta chain) emerged from a study of radiation and T cells in renal cell carcinoma. CDR1 is LNHDA and CDR2 is SQIVND in the germline V gene (reference sequence). The CDR3 spans 15 residues. Unmatched junction bases numbered 8, after V lost 7 bases and J lost 4 bases. Documented time point: baseline pretreatment blood. The treatment: 15 Gy SBRT to primary tumor, nephrectomy 4 weeks later. Clones were read by immunoSEQ multiplex PCR, and TCRdb kept only the in-frame ones, dropping some. The sample shows 130,000 to 150,000 clones, 88% of them seen only once. Details on this clone: The target antigen is unknown.

Study findings and constraints: From baseline, blood top tumor clonotypes peaked at 2 weeks post-radiation. Baseline intratumoral clonotype presence is unknown without pretreatment biopsies.

This TCR derives from a woman aged 50 to 60 with renal cell carcinoma. Sequencing was performed on blood, taken from a patient whose treatment included radiotherapy and nephrectomy. The chain employs TRBV19 and TRBJ2-1; 9 nucleotides match TRBD1. In nucleotides, the CDR3 is TGTGCCAGTACCTCGGGACAGGGAAATTACAATGAGCAGTTCTTC. Translated: CASTSGQGNYNEQFF.